The entry below gives a single T cell receptor (beta chain) sequence along with its context. The antigen remains unidentified. Using immunoSEQ multiplex PCR, the repertoire was profiled, and TCRdb retains in-frame clones only, with some absent. Altogether 250,000 to 300,000 clones are present, around 93% being singletons, with the ten largest covering around 0.58%. The data derive from a study of T cell responses to AZD1222 COVID-19 vaccine. The study, taken as a whole, reports: Samples come after the peak T cell response, not at day 14.

Pooled samples include second doses given at about 4 or 12 weeks. The CDR3 totals 12 residues. Germline V gene lookup returns CDR1 SQVTM and CDR2 ANQGSEA. With 3 bases removed from V and 3 bases from J, the gap between germline ends came to 8 bases. The chain joins TRBV29-1 to TRBJ2-5; tentatively, D is TRBD1 or TRBD2 (5 bases each). This sequence was found in an adult who received the AZD1222 COVID-19 vaccine. The specimen was peripheral blood, collected 28 days after the second AZD1222 dose. Here the CDR3 DNA reads TGCAGCGTTGAGAGAGGGGAAGAGACCCAGTACTTC. As protein: CSVERGEETQYF.